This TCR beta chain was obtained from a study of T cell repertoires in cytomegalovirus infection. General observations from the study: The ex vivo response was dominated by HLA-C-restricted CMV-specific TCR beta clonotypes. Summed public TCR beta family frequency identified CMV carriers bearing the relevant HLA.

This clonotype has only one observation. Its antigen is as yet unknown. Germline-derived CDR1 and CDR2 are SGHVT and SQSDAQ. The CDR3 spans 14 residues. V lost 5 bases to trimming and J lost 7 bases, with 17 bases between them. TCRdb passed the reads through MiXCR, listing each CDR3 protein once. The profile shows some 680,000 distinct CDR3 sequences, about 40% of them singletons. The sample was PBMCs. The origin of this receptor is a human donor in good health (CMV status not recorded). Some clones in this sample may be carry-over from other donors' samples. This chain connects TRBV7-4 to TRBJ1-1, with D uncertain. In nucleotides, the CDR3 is TGTGCCAGCAGCCCGAGCATTACGAGTAATGAAGCTTTCTTT. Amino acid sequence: CASSPSITSNEAFF.